This T cell receptor (beta chain) comes out of a study of blood T cell repertoires in COVID-19. In its sample, this clone was seen once. V dropped 2 bases and J dropped 0 bases, with 11 bases sitting between them. The CDR3 consists of 16 residues. Looked up from germline, CDR1 is SGHTA and CDR2 is FQGNSA. Participants came from about 24 US areas, aged about 18 to 95 years. Cohort 3 recovery required two negative PCRs, clearance, or symptom resolution. Original processing methods: Counts of nucleated cells, estimated from reference gene primer amplification, were obtained. Assay used: immunoSEQ multiplex PCR; TCRdb lists only in-frame clones, some missing. V and J calls and clone size are given by that table; D and trimming were obtained from the DNA. The table includes a few hundred thousand clones, more than 85% detected once.

The TCR was taken from a woman in her 30s who had recovered from COVID-19. The sequencing input was PBMCs or T cells enriched from blood (not recorded which). The J gene is TRBJ2-1, the V gene TRBV7-2; D is possibly TRBD2 (6 bases). The CDR3 DNA is TGTGCCAGCAGCTTATATTACGGGAGCTCCTACAATGAGCAGTTCTTC. It yields the protein CASSLYYGSSYNEQFF.